This entry lists 9 T cell receptor beta chains sequenced from one sample in a study of cytomegalovirus exposure and HLA in healthy donors. It was with 60 Vbeta and 13 Jbeta primers that the PCR ran. Measured with immunoSEQ multiplex PCR; TCRdb has only the in-frame clones, and not every one. Altogether roughly 130,000 clones are present, 75% to 85% being singletons, with the ten largest covering 3% to 3.5%. Sequences were obtained from PBMCs. These receptors all stem from a male donor in good health and CMV-seronegative.

The V and J genes are TRBV28 and TRBJ2-5, with 13 bases aligning to TRBD2. Trimming cost V 4 bases and J 4 bases; bases outside gene matches: 9. This CDR3 comprises 17 residues. Germline V lookup: CDR1 MDHEN, CDR2 SYDVKM. This CDR3 is CASSYAGTSGVGETQYF. CDR3 nucleotides: TGTGCCAGCAGTTATGCCGGGACTAGCGGGGTCGGAGAGACCCAGTACTTC.

On this clone itself: The junction differs from germline at one of its ends, possibly a read error. The chain has TRBV4-2 and TRBJ2-6, with D possibly matching TRBD2 (7 bases). CDR3 length equals 16 residues. CDR1 is LGHNA, CDR2 YNFKEQ, per germline. The CDR3 reads CASSQERGQGANGLTF. CDR3 sequence (DNA): TGTGCCAGCAGCCAAGAGCGGGGGCAAGGGGCCAACGGCCTGACTTTC.

This clone has only a few counts. The chain is built from TRBV7-2 and TRBJ2-7; 7 positions agree with TRBD2. CDR3 length equals 16 residues. Germline CDR1 reads SGHTA; CDR2 reads FQGNSA. Germline trimming cut 1 base from V and 3 bases from J; bases unmatched to any gene: 9. The CDR3, as DNA: TGTGCCAGCAGCTTAGAGGCACGGGGGGACCACTACGAGCAGTACTTC. Protein product: CASSLEARGDHYEQYF.

This clone showed up just once. V and J are TRBV15 and TRBJ2-1; 7 nucleotides line up with TRBD2. V lost 1 base, J lost 8 bases, and 5 bases stayed unmatched. The CDR3 is 14 residues long. Germline loops: CDR1 LNHNV, CDR2 YYDKDF (reference sequence). The CDR3 sequence is CATSRAGGRDEQFF. CDR3 nucleotide sequence: TGTGCCACCAGCAGAGCCGGGGGGAGGGATGAGCAGTTCTTC.

CDR3 residues: CASKELSSGANVLTF. The CDR3 DNA reads TGTGCCAGCAAAGAGCTATCCTCTGGGGCCAACGTCCTGACTTTC. The V and J genes are TRBV27 and TRBJ2-6, with unresolved D. V dropped 7 bases and J dropped 0 bases, with 10 bases sitting between them. The germline V gene has CDR1 MNHEY and CDR2 SMNVEV (reference sequence). The length of the CDR3 is 15 residues.

V is TRBV5-4 and J is TRBJ2-4; TRBD2 agrees at 12 bases. J was trimmed by 2 bases and V by 1 base; bases with no gene match: 7. Per germline, CDR1 SGHNT and CDR2 YYREEE (reference sequence). CDR3 size: 18 residues. CDR3 sequence (DNA): TGTGCCAGCAGCTTGAGACTAGCGGGAGTGAGGTCCAAAAACATTCAGTACTTC. Translation gives CASSLRLAGVRSKNIQYF.

The V call is TRBV30, the J call TRBJ1-5; a possible D gene is TRBD1 (6 bases). The CDR3 sequence is 14 residues long. V was clipped by 3 bases and J by 5 bases, with 14 bases between them. CDR1 is GTSNPN and CDR2 is SVGIG in the germline V gene (reference sequence). In nucleotides, the CDR3 is TGTGCCTGGAGCGCCGGGGGGGCGGATCAGCCCCAGCATTTT. Its translation: CAWSAGGADQPQHF.

The chain has TRBV15 and TRBJ2-7, with 9 nucleotides matching TRBD1. The CDR3 loop spans 16 amino acids. From germline, CDR1 is LNHNV and CDR2 YYDKDF (reference sequence). The ends lost 3 bases at V and 4 bases at J; junction bases unmatched: 10. CDR3 sequence reads: CATSSQRQGVGYEQYF. The CDR3 region has the DNA TGTGCCACCAGCAGCCAGAGACAGGGGGTCGGGTACGAGCAGTACTTC.

The V gene is TRBV2, the J gene TRBJ1-2; D not certain. From germline, CDR1 is SNHLY and CDR2 FYNNEI. The CDR3 contains 14 residues. V was shortened by 3 bases and J by 7 bases, with 15 bases between the two germline ends. The CDR3 bases are TGTGCCAGCAGTGAGTTATTGATTAACGGTGGCTACACCTTC. As protein: CASSELLINGGYTF.